This note documents a single T cell receptor (beta chain) sequence. The antigen is undetermined. It was 85,000 to 100,000 TCR templates that were assayed per sample. The method was immunoSEQ multiplex PCR; TCRdb's version includes in-frame clones alone and lacks a portion of them. Of about 52,000 clones listed, 95% to 98% are singletons. The CDR3 is 13 residues long. The V and J ends lost 8 bases and 4 bases respectively, with 14 bases between them. Germline V gene data show CDR1 as MDHEN and CDR2 as SYDVKM. This entry is derived from a study of siplizumab effects on memory and regulatory T cells. Findings of the study overall: Sequences below about 10^-5 frequency were poorly captured, and few alloreactive clones mapped to unstimulated subsets.

Sequencing was done on a sample of naive CD4+ T cells sorted from blood. This chain connects TRBV28 to TRBJ1-2, with TRBD1 as a possible D gene (5 bases). This sequence was found in a human donor in good health. CDR3 amino acids: CASRDSLGYGYTF. The CDR3, as DNA: TGTGCCAGCCGTGACAGCCTCGGCTATGGCTACACCTTC.